This record covers a single T cell receptor beta chain. Antigen specificity is unknown. The sample comes from a study of cytomegalovirus exposure and HLA in healthy donors. Study summary: The roughly 120 million unique TCR beta sequences, from about 170 million T cells, were found by an earlier analysis. Findings of the study overall: Indistinguishable V segments, including TRBV6-2 and TRBV6-3, were excluded. The classifier, whose performance was assessed in both the original and validation cohorts, reportedly diagnosed cytomegalovirus status with high specificity and sensitivity.

A multiplex PCR was run with 60 Vbeta primers and 13 Jbeta primers. TCRdb keeps only in-frame clones here, not all; method: immunoSEQ multiplex PCR. The table lists about 130,000 clones, roughly 83% of them singletons. The germline V gene has CDR1 WNHNN and CDR2 SYGVQD (reference sequence). The V and J ends lost 8 bases and 0 bases, in that order; junction bases with no gene match: 10. The CDR3 extends over 17 amino acids. The chain has TRBV10-1 and TRBJ2-3, with TRBD2 identical over 11 bases. This receptor was obtained from a girl aged 2 to 9 in good health and CMV-seronegative. The sample was PBMCs. The CDR3 region is CASSSTSGDPSTDTQYF. For the CDR3, the DNA is TGCGCCAGCTCCTCGACTAGCGGGGACCCTAGCACAGATACGCAGTATTTT.